This is a list of T cell receptor beta chains from one sample in a study. The table came from immunoSEQ multiplex PCR; TCRdb's copy has only in-frame clones and leaves some out. There are under 65,000 clones in the sample; over 85% occur only once, and 9.5% to 12% lies in the top ten. Sample: PBMCs. The receptors come from a man aged 35 to 55 with rheumatoid arthritis. Each CDR3 is given with its conserved first and last residue. The D gene is left open where the match is weak. Clone size is shown for a subset of rows, as once, few, many or a class of expanded clone.

- | TRBJ1-1 | TRBV20-1 | - | CSAKLRTEAFF | TGCAGTGCTAAGTTGAGGACTGAAGCTTTCTTT
- | TRBJ1-4 | TRBV14 | TRBD1 | CASRRSDRDVNEKLFF | TGTGCCAGCCGCCGATCCGACAGGGATGTTAATGAAAAACTGTTTTTT
- | TRBJ1-5 | TRBV10-3 | TRBD1 | CAISGDRGHQPQHF | TGTGCCATCAGTGGGGACAGGGGGCATCAGCCCCAGCATTTT
- | TRBJ1-1 | TRBV7-9 | - | CASSFTDTEAFF | TGTGCCAGCAGCTTTACGGACACTGAAGCTTTCTTT
- | TRBJ2-1 | TRBV10-2 | TRBD2 | CASTLGLAGPEQFF | TGCGCCAGCACCCTGGGACTAGCGGGTCCCGAGCAGTTCTTC
- | TRBJ2-7 | TRBV11-3 | TRBD1 | CASSPRTGTYEQYF | TGTGCCAGCAGCCCGAGGACAGGGACCTACGAGCAGTACTTC
- | TRBJ1-5 | TRBV19 | - | CASSIVVSNQPQHF | TGTGCCAGTAGTATAGTAGTTAGCAATCAGCCCCAGCATTTT
- | TRBJ1-1 | TRBV15 | - | CATSSGQYTEAFF | TGTGCCACCAGCTCCGGACAGTACACTGAAGCTTTCTTT
- | TRBJ2-3 | TRBV9 | TRBD2 | CASSVEGAGFSTDTQYF | TGTGCCAGCAGCGTAGAAGGAGCGGGGTTCTCCACAGATACGCAGTATTTT
- | TRBJ2-3 | TRBV25-1 | - | CASSELGQGRDTQYF | TGTGCCAGCAGTGAATTGGGTCAGGGCAGGGATACGCAGTATTTT
few | TRBJ2-7 | TRBV5-1 | - | CASSRGQTISSYEQYF | TGCGCCAGCAGCCGAGGGCAGACTATTTCCTCCTACGAGCAGTACTTC
- | TRBJ1-3 | TRBV25-1 | - | CASSEFVTSGNTIYF | TGTGCCAGCAGTGAATTCGTCACCTCTGGAAACACCATATATTTT
- | TRBJ1-1 | TRBV24-1 | TRBD1 | CATQKQGYTEAFF | TGTGCCACCCAAAAACAGGGGTACACTGAAGCTTTCTTT
- | TRBJ2-3 | TRBV27 | TRBD2 | CASSSGLAGGPVPDTQYF | TGTGCCAGCAGTTCCGGACTAGCGGGAGGGCCCGTCCCAGATACGCAGTATTTT
once | TRBJ2-7 | TRBV27 | - | CASSSGQFYEQYF | TGTGCCAGCAGTTCCGGACAGTTCTACGAGCAGTACTTC
- | TRBJ1-6 | TRBV9 | - | CASSVDLYNSPLHF | TGTGCCAGCAGCGTAGACCTCTATAATTCACCCCTCCACTTT
- | TRBJ1-1 | TRBV6-6 | - | CASSAQGNTEAFF | TGTGCCAGCAGTGCACAGGGAAACACTGAAGCTTTCTTT
- | TRBJ2-7 | TRBV18 | TRBD1 | CASSTTGTGVYEQYF | TGTGCCAGCTCAACGACCGGGACAGGGGTCTACGAGCAGTACTTC